The T cell receptor beta chain under discussion was sequenced for a study of cytomegalovirus exposure and HLA in healthy donors. The PCR employed 60 Vbeta primers together with 13 Jbeta primers. TCRdb's copy holds only in-frame clones and misses some; the assay was immunoSEQ multiplex PCR. Of 65,000 to 80,000 clones in the sample, 60% to 80% were seen once. The J segment lost 4 bases and the V segment lost 4 bases, leaving 2 bases of the junction unmatched. CDR1 and CDR2 from the germline V gene are SGHRS and YFSETQ. There are 14 residues in the CDR3. The source is a woman in her forties in good health and CMV-seropositive. The V gene is TRBV5-1, the J gene TRBJ1-5; TRBD1 aligns across 10 bases. Input material: PBMCs. This CDR3 reads CASSTGQGNQPQHF. In nucleotides, the CDR3 is TGCGCCAGCAGCACGGGACAGGGGAATCAGCCCCAGCATTTT.